The 18 T cell receptor beta chains given below trace back to one sample, sequenced in a study of long-term antiretroviral therapy in people with HIV. The immunoSEQ assay was v3.0, run at survey level. Here immunoSEQ multiplex PCR was the method, and the copy in TCRdb shows in-frame clones only, minus some. This sample has 25,000 to 35,000 clones, with approximately 96% found just once. Sequenced material: unsorted PBMCs, taken roughly 6.4 years after starting antiretroviral therapy. The receptors originated from a man between 25 and 39 years old with HIV.

This chain links TRBV19 with TRBJ1-5, with 7 nucleotides matching TRBD1. CDR3 length: 15 amino acids. Germline values: CDR1 LNHDA, CDR2 SQIVND (reference sequence). The ends lost 3 bases at V and 2 bases at J; junction bases unmatched: 4. This chain's CDR3 is CASSMWQGGNQPQHF. The CDR3 bases are TGTGCCAGTAGTATGTGGCAGGGGGGCAATCAGCCCCAGCATTTT.

This chain connects TRBV6-6 to TRBJ2-5; 7 nucleotides line up with TRBD1. The germline V gene has CDR1 MNHNY and CDR2 SVGAGI (reference sequence). After removal of 5 bases from V and 1 base from J, the junction contained 10 bases not matched to a gene. There are 16 residues in the CDR3. DNA for the CDR3: TGTGCCAGCAGTCCCCGGGACAGAAATTTCCAAGAGACCCAGTACTTC. This gives the protein CASSPRDRNFQETQYF.

The V call is TRBV5-1, the J call TRBJ1-2; D is undetermined. The CDR3 runs 16 residues. Germline V gene data show CDR1 as SGHRS and CDR2 as YFSETQ. V was clipped by 0 bases and J by 2 bases, with 14 bases between them. Written as DNA, the CDR3 is TGCGCCAGCAGCTTGGTCAAACATCCGGCAAACTATGGCTACACCTTC. Residues: CASSLVKHPANYGYTF.

The chain joins TRBV21-1 to TRBJ2-7; whether TRBD2, the table's D call, matches the DNA was not checked. TRBV21-1 is a listed pseudogene. CDR3 length equals 14 residues. The CDR3 DNA reads as TGTGCCAGCAAGGGGACTAGCGAGACCTACGAGCAGTACTTC. Its protein product is CASKGTSETYEQYF.

V is TRBV11-2 and J is TRBJ2-1, with D possibly matching TRBD2 (5 bases). Germline V CDR1 and CDR2: SGHAT, FQNNGV. The CDR3 has 13 residues. V lost 0 bases and J lost 12, with 12 bases in between. The CDR3 here is CASSLDSVGWQFF. The CDR3 DNA reads as TGTGCCAGCAGCTTAGATAGCGTAGGCTGGCAGTTCTTC.

The chain links TRBV19 to TRBJ1-1, with TRBD1 as a possible D gene (6 bases). The CDR3 is 14 amino acids. CDR1 LNHDA and CDR2 SQIVND come from the germline V gene (reference sequence). The V and J ends lost 5 bases and 3 bases respectively, with 13 bases between them. This chain's CDR3 is CASSLTRGDTEAFF. DNA for the CDR3: TGTGCCAGTAGTCTAACGAGGGGGGACACTGAAGCTTTCTTT.

The chain links TRBV5-4 to TRBJ2-3, with D possibly matching TRBD1 (6 bases). CDR3 length equals 13 residues. V lost 9 bases and J lost 5, with 16 bases in between. CDR1 is SGHNT, CDR2 YYREEE, per germline (reference sequence). The CDR3 here is CAIIDRTGDTQYF. CDR3 nucleotides: TGTGCCATCATCGACAGGACGGGAGATACGCAGTATTTT. Full variable domain (missing parts from reference TRBV5-4 and TRBJ2-3): ETGVTQSPTHLIKTRGQQVTLRCSSQSGHNTVSWYQQALGQGPQFIFQYYREEENGRGNFPPRFSGLQFPNYSSELNVNALELDDSALYLCAIIDRTGDTQYFGPGTRLTVL.

The chain recombines TRBV27 with TRBJ1-1; a weak D match, TRBD1 (5 bases). CDR3 length: 13 amino acids. Germline V gives CDR1 MNHEY, CDR2 SMNVEV (reference sequence). Trimming pared 5 bases from V and 5 bases from J, leaving 12 bases between. For the CDR3, the DNA is TGTGCCAGCAGTCCTCAGGGTAGGACTGAAGCTTTCTTT. Translated: CASSPQGRTEAFF.

V gene TRBV4-2 combines with J gene TRBJ1-2; D is uncertain. CDR1 is LGHNA, CDR2 YNFKEQ, per germline. V was cut by 1 base and J by 3 bases, with 6 bases left in between. The CDR3 length is 13 residues. CDR3 DNA: TGTGCCAGCAGCCAAGTTCCGGACTATGGCTACACCTTC. Amino acids: CASSQVPDYGYTF.

This clone was seen once. The chain carries TRBV7-9 and TRBJ1-2; 7 bases match TRBD1. V lost 4 bases to trimming and J lost 2 bases; unmatched junction nucleotides: 7. The germline CDR1 and CDR2 sequences are SEHNR and FQNEAQ (reference sequence). This CDR3 contains 15 residues. CDR3 sequence (DNA): TGTGCCAGCAGCTCCGACAGGGTCGGGAACTATGGCTACACCTTC. It translates to CASSSDRVGNYGYTF.

The gene calls are TRBV28 and TRBJ1-2; unclear D gene. In germline, CDR1 is MDHEN, CDR2 SYDVKM. The CDR3 is 13 amino acids. Trimming took 6 bases from V and 1 from J, leaving 9 bases between them. CDR3 amino acids: CASSPRGNYGYTF. DNA for the CDR3: TGTGCCAGCAGCCCACGGGGTAACTATGGCTACACCTTC.

This chain uses TRBV7-9 with TRBJ1-6; D unclear. Germline CDR1 reads SEHNR; CDR2 reads FQNEAQ (reference sequence). The CDR3 has 15 amino acids. V was shortened by 7 bases and J by 6 bases, with 16 bases between the two germline ends. The CDR3 nucleotides are TGTGCCAGCACCCGTCGGGCCGAGGGTAATTCACCCCTCCACTTT. This translates into CASTRRAEGNSPLHF.

The chain uses TRBV5-1 and TRBJ2-1; TRBD2 might be the D (6 bases). From germline, CDR1 is SGHRS and CDR2 YFSETQ. V dropped 4 bases and J dropped 3 bases, with 11 bases sitting between them. The CDR3 consists of 14 residues. The CDR3 loop is CASSVGGNYNEQFF. CDR3 sequence (DNA): TGCGCCAGCAGCGTCGGCGGGAACTACAATGAGCAGTTCTTC.

The table lists this clone with a count of one. The rearrangement uses TRBV27 and TRBJ1-1; 7 positions agree with TRBD1. After removal of 8 bases from V and 5 bases from J, the junction contained 11 bases not matched to a gene. The CDR3 runs to 14 residues. Germline V gene lookup returns CDR1 MNHEY and CDR2 SMNVEV (reference sequence). CDR3 in DNA: TGTGCCAGCGGACCACAGGGGTGGTTTACTGAAGCTTTCTTT. This codes for CASGPQGWFTEAFF.

The chain links TRBV27 to TRBJ2-4; 9 bases are a match to TRBD2. V lost 3 bases to trimming and J lost 8 bases; unmatched junction nucleotides: 2. Germline V CDR1 and CDR2: MNHEY, SMNVEV (reference sequence). This CDR3 region has 13 residues. As DNA, the CDR3 is TGTGCCAGCAGTTTGCGGGAGGGCTACATTCAGTACTTC. Its protein product is CASSLREGYIQYF.

Comments on this clone: This CDR3 is also generated by other DNA sequences in the sample. The chain has TRBV6-5 and TRBJ2-7, with D possibly matching TRBD1 (5 bases). V was trimmed by 3 bases and J by 6 bases, leaving 12 bases between them. The germline V gene encodes CDR1 MNHEY and CDR2 SVGAGI. The CDR3 has 13 amino acids. In nucleotides, the CDR3 is TGTGCCAGCAGTTATGGGCAGGGAATCGAGCAGTACTTC. Translated: CASSYGQGIEQYF.

The chain is built from TRBV5-1 and TRBJ1-1, with D unclear. V gave up 2 bases and J gave up 4 bases, with 12 bases separating them. This CDR3 comprises 14 residues. Germline V gene data show CDR1 as SGHRS and CDR2 as YFSETQ. The DNA of the CDR3 is TGCGCCAGCAGCTTATTTTGGGATGGCACTGAAGCTTTCTTT. Translating gives CASSLFWDGTEAFF.

On this clone: The same CDR3 also results from other DNA sequences found in this sample. The J gene is TRBJ2-7, the V gene TRBV11-2; D is unresolved. The CDR3 covers 12 residues. CDR1 is SGHAT, CDR2 FQNNGV, per germline. Trimming took 0 bases from V and 6 from J, leaving 6 bases between them. The CDR3, as DNA: TGTGCCAGCAGCTTAGATTTGAGCGAGCAGTACTTC. It translates to CASSLDLSEQYF.